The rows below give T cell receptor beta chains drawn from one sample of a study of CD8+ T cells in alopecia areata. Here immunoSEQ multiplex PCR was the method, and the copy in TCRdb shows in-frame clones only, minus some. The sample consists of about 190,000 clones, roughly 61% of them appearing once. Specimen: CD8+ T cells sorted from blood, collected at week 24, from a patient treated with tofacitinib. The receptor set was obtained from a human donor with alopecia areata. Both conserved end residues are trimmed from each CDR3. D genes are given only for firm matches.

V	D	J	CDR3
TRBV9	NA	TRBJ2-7	ASSTGSKLSYEQY
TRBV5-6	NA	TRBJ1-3	ASSFGQGDGNTIY
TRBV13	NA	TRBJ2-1	ASSSVGSSYNEQF
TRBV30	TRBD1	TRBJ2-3	ACHPGQGVFDTQY
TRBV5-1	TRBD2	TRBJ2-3	ASSHTGGISDTQY
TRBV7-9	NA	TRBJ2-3	ASSATGDTQY
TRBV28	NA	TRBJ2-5	ASSLIGQETQY
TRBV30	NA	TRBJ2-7	AWSVQTGEQY
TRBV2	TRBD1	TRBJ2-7	ASSVKVRGSSYEQY
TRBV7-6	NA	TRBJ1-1	ASSLRSGWNTEAF
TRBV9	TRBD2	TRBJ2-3	ASSGTSGGYTDTQY
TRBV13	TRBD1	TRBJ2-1	ASSTRDRESEQF
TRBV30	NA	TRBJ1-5	AWSKGFGNQPQH
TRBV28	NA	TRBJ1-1	ASNEPGATEAF
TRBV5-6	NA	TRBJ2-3	ASSSGSLTQY
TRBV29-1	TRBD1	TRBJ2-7	SVQGQGYEQY
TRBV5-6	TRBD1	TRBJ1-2	ASSLGQGSRDYGYT
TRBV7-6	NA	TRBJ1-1	ASSSGLNTEAF
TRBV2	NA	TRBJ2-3	ASFTREDTQY
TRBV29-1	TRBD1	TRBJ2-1	SVEPGGQGASGNEQF
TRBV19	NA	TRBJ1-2	ASSIIGGKDGYT
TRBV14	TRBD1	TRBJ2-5	ASSQSRTGGQETQY
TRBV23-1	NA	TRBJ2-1	ASSQSPVRADEQF
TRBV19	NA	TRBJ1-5	ASSISNQPQH
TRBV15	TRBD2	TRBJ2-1	ATSTRTSPEQF
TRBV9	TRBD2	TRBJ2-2	ASSAGGGVTGELF
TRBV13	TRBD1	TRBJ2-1	ASSLRQGGYNEQF
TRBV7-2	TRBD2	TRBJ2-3	ASSRSLAGLLGLTQY
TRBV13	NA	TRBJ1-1	ASSRGSGYLEAF
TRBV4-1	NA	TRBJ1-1	ASSQALKGSNTEAF
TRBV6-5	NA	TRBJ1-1	ASTRGDTEAF
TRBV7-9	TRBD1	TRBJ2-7	ASSLGTGDSSYEQY
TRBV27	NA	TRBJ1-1	ASTGTANTEAF
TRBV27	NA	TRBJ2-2	ASRDLANTGELF
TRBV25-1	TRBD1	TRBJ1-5	ASRGQGAFQPQH
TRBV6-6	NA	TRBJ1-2	ASRWETGYT
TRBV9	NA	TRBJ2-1	ASKTGDHSYNEQF
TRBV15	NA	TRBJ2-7	ATSSERVGYEQY
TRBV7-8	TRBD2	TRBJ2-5	ASSFLAGGPHWTQY
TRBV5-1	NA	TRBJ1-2	ASSPDTPYYGYT
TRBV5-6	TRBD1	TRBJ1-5	ASSIQTGISNQPQH
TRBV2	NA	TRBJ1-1	ASILWVDTEAF
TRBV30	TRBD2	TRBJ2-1	AWTELADYNEQF
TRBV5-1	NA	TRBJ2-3	ASSFWGGTDTQY
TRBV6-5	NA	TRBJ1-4	ASSTEPALDELF
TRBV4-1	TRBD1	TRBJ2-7	ASSYSDRVDEQY
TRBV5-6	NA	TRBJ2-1	ASSWLPLYNEQF
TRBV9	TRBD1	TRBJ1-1	ASSGTGGSSAF
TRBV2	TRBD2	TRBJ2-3	ASKGTSGADSQY
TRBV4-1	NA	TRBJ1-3	ASSHREKYSVADTIY
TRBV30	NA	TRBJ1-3	AWSVDYTGTGNTIY
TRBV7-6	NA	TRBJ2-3	ASSLGPGDTQY
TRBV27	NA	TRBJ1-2	ASSPGRNYGYT
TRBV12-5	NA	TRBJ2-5	ASAQEETQY
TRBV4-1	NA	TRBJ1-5	ASSQGIGNQPQH